The following is a T cell receptor beta chain sequence with its context. The data originate from a study of blood T cell repertoires in COVID-19. Looking at the study overall: The cDNA or gDNA used as material had been derived from T cells, B-cell-depleted T cells, or PBMCs.

The CDR3 totals 15 residues. Authors' methods: Estimation of nucleated cell counts relied on the amplification of reference gene primers. Sequencing was performed with immunoSEQ multiplex PCR; in TCRdb, only in-frame clones are kept and a portion is missing. The V and J calls and the clone size are those of that table, but D and trimming were determined from the DNA. The data show roughly 330,000 clones, approximately 89% seen once. Those enrolled, adults aged 18 to 89 years, came from about two dozen US areas. Clinical history as reported by participants underpinned cohort assignment. Material: PBMCs or T cells enriched from blood (not recorded which). This rearrangement joins TRBV12-1 to TRBJ2-5; the listed D gene, TRBD1, was not tested against the DNA. TRBV12-1 is a recognized pseudogene. The TCR originated in a woman aged 30 to 39 who had recovered from COVID-19. The CDR3 DNA reads as TGTGCCAGCAGCTTTGTTTGGCAGGGCCAAGAGACCCAGTACTTC. It is translated as CASSFVWQGQETQYF.